These T cell receptor beta chains were read from a single sample in a study of shared clonotypes between healthy human individuals. Some clones are missing from TCRdb's copy, which holds only in-frame ones; the method was immunoSEQ multiplex PCR. The table lists 950,000 to 1,100,000 clones, 78% of them singletons. The sample comprised memory CD4+ T cells from PBMCs. The receptors were sampled from a man aged 18-30 years in good health. Some clones in this sample may be carry-over from other donors' samples. CDR3s include the opening cysteine and the closing phenylalanine or tryptophan. Each record gives: V gene, clone size, J gene, D gene, CDR3 protein, CDR3 DNA. The D gene is left open where the match is weak. Clone sizes are given selectively: once, few, many, or a class where the clone is expanded.

>TRBV6-4|NA|TRBJ2-1|NA
CASSAAARGSSYNEQFF
TGTGCCAGCAGTGCCGCAGCCCGGGGGAGCTCCTACAATGAGCAGTTCTTC
>TRBV19|NA|TRBJ2-7|TRBD1
CASTPTGTGAYEQYF
TGTGCCAGTACCCCGACCGGGACAGGGGCCTACGAGCAGTACTTC
>TRBV9|NA|TRBJ1-1|NA
CASSVAQAMNTEAFF
TGTGCCAGCAGCGTAGCTCAGGCCATGAACACTGAAGCTTTCTTT
>TRBV2|few|TRBJ1-5|NA
CASAQPNQPQHF
TGTGCCAGCGCGCAGCCAAATCAGCCCCAGCATTTT
>TRBV11-2|NA|TRBJ1-1|NA
CASSWEADTEAFF
TGTGCCAGCAGCTGGGAAGCAGACACTGAAGCTTTCTTT
>TRBV6-1|NA|TRBJ2-7|TRBD2
CASIEAGTGYEQYF
TGTGCCAGCATCGAAGCGGGGACCGGCTACGAGCAGTACTTC
>TRBV15|NA|TRBJ1-1|NA
CATSSAGGNVRAFF
TGTGCCACCAGCAGTGCTGGGGGAAATGTAAGAGCTTTCTTT
>TRBV19|once|TRBJ1-1|TRBD1
CASIRVTGGEAFF
TGTGCCAGTATAAGAGTGACAGGGGGTGAAGCTTTCTTT
>TRBV5-1|NA|TRBJ1-3|NA
CASSVKSGSGNTIYF
TGCGCCAGCAGCGTCAAAAGTGGGTCTGGAAACACCATATATTTT
>TRBV11-2|NA|TRBJ2-4|TRBD1
CASSRVLGQGKTAKNIQYF
TGTGCCAGCAGCCGGGTCTTAGGACAGGGAAAGACGGCCAAAAACATTCAGTACTTC
>TRBV7-4|NA|TRBJ2-7|TRBD2
CAIMSGRGVGEQYF
TGTGCCATCATGAGCGGGAGAGGGGTAGGGGAGCAGTACTTC
>TRBV6-1|NA|TRBJ1-2|TRBD1
CASSPTGVGGYTF
TGTGCCAGCAGTCCGACAGGGGTCGGTGGCTACACCTTC
>TRBV7-3|NA|TRBJ2-1|TRBD1
CASASMDRPEQFF
TGTGCCAGCGCATCCATGGACAGGCCAGAGCAGTTCTTC
>TRBV6-6|NA|TRBJ1-2|NA
CASSHQDMRGYTF
TGTGCCAGCAGTCACCAAGACATGCGGGGCTACACCTTC
>TRBV10-3|NA|TRBJ2-5|TRBD1
CAISAGQGSLKETQYF
TGTGCCATCAGTGCTGGACAGGGAAGTCTTAAGGAGACCCAGTACTTC
>TRBV6-6|NA|TRBJ2-7|NA
CASSYRPDSSYEQYF
TGTGCCAGCAGTTACCGGCCCGACAGCTCCTACGAGCAGTACTTC
>TRBV7-6|NA|TRBJ2-7|TRBD2
CASSLEPWTSGRYEQYF
TGTGCCAGCAGCTTAGAACCCTGGACTAGCGGGAGATACGAGCAGTACTTC
>TRBV28|NA|TRBJ1-1|NA
CASSFGGWTEAFF
TGTGCCAGCAGTTTTGGGGGGTGGACTGAAGCTTTCTTT
>TRBV28|NA|TRBJ2-7|NA
CASSSTLYEQYF
TGTGCCAGCAGTTCGACTTTGTACGAGCAGTACTTC
>TRBV5-1|NA|TRBJ1-2|TRBD1
CASSLSTGVYGYTF
TGCGCCAGCAGCTTATCCACAGGGGTCTATGGCTACACCTTC
>TRBV6-6|NA|TRBJ1-3|NA
CASSGTASGNTIYF
TGTGCCAGCAGCGGGACTGCCTCTGGAAACACCATATATTTT
>TRBV30|NA|TRBJ1-2|NA
CACMLEIYGYTF
TGTGCCTGTATGTTGGAGATCTATGGCTACACCTTC
>TRBV7-6|NA|TRBJ2-1|TRBD2
CASSRLQGTSGEQFF
TGTGCCAGCAGCAGATTACAAGGGACTAGCGGGGAACAGTTCTTC
>TRBV18|few|TRBJ2-5|NA
CASSLQRSQETQYF
TGTGCCAGCTCACTACAGCGCTCCCAAGAGACCCAGTACTTC
>TRBV4-2|NA|TRBJ2-1|NA
CASSPGSSYNEQFF
TGTGCCAGCAGCCCCGGGAGCTCCTACAATGAGCAGTTCTTC
>TRBV6-1|NA|TRBJ2-1|TRBD2
CASSDLLAGTYDEQFF
TGTGCCAGCAGTGACCTACTAGCGGGAACCTACGATGAGCAGTTCTTC
>TRBV7-6|NA|TRBJ2-7|TRBD2
CASSSPGLAGYEQYF
TGTGCCAGCAGCTCCCCGGGACTAGCGGGGTACGAGCAGTACTTC
>TRBV5-1|NA|TRBJ2-3|NA
CASSLVGADQDTQYF
TGCGCCAGCAGCTTGGTGGGGGCAGACCAGGATACGCAGTATTTT
>TRBV5-6|NA|TRBJ2-5|TRBD2
CASSGTSSPGAQYF
TGTGCCAGCAGTGGGACTAGCTCCCCGGGGGCCCAGTACTTC
>TRBV15|NA|TRBJ2-7|TRBD2
CATSRAPSGRTEQYF
TGTGCCACCAGCAGAGCCCCTAGCGGGAGAACCGAGCAGTACTTC
>TRBV5-5|NA|TRBJ2-7|NA
CASSSTGILSYEQYF
TGTGCCAGCAGCTCAACAGGGATTCTCTCCTACGAGCAGTACTTC
>TRBV19|NA|TRBJ2-3|NA
CASSIRQAATDTQYF
TGTGCCAGTAGTATAAGACAGGCGGCCACAGATACGCAGTATTTT
>TRBV9|NA|TRBJ2-3|TRBD1
CASSADRADTQYF
TGTGCCAGCAGCGCGGACAGGGCAGATACGCAGTATTTT
>TRBV7-8|NA|TRBJ1-5|TRBD1
CASSPRDRGGQPQHF
TGTGCCAGCAGCCCACGGGACAGGGGAGGGCAGCCCCAGCATTTT
>TRBV7-3|NA|TRBJ2-6|NA
CASSRALSGANVLTF
TGTGCCAGCAGTAGGGCCCTCTCTGGGGCCAACGTCCTGACTTTC
>TRBV6-5|NA|TRBJ1-5|NA
CASSQRTGNQPQHF
TGTGCCAGCAGTCAGAGGACAGGCAATCAGCCCCAGCATTTT
>TRBV10-2|once|TRBJ1-1|TRBD1
CASSVLTGVEAFF
TGCGCCAGCAGTGTTTTAACAGGGGTAGAAGCTTTCTTT
>TRBV19|NA|TRBJ2-1|TRBD1
CASIPTVGTGAYNEQFF
TGTGCCAGTATCCCCACGGTCGGGACAGGGGCCTACAATGAGCAGTTCTTC
>TRBV30|once|TRBJ2-2|NA
CAWSAGAGDYTGELFF
TGTGCCTGGAGTGCGGGGGCAGGGGATTACACCGGGGAGCTGTTTTTT
>TRBV20-1|NA|TRBJ2-7|NA
CSARGDYEQYF
TGCAGTGCTAGGGGAGACTACGAGCAGTACTTC
>TRBV28|NA|TRBJ2-7|NA
CASSLRGYEQYF
TGTGCCAGCAGCCTCCGTGGCTACGAGCAGTACTTC
>TRBV5-5|once|TRBJ2-6|NA
CASSLAGSSGANVLTF
TGTGCCAGCAGCTTGGCAGGGAGTTCTGGGGCCAACGTCCTGACTTTC
>TRBV5-1|NA|TRBJ1-1|TRBD1
CASSGWTGTTEAFF
TGCGCCAGCAGCGGATGGACAGGGACCACTGAAGCTTTCTTT
>TRBV7-8|few|TRBJ2-3|TRBD2
CASRKRGVPDTQYF
TGTGCCAGCCGAAAGCGGGGGGTCCCAGATACGCAGTATTTT
>TRBV15|few|TRBJ2-4|NA
CATSLGGFAKNIQYF
TGTGCCACCAGTCTAGGGGGTTTTGCCAAAAACATTCAGTACTTC
>TRBV5-1|NA|TRBJ2-3|NA
CASSLQVGSTDTQYF
TGCGCCAGCAGCTTGCAGGTTGGAAGCACAGATACGCAGTATTTT
>TRBV2|NA|TRBJ2-5|TRBD2
CASSVLAGGVETQYF
TGTGCCAGCAGTGTGCTAGCGGGAGGGGTAGAGACCCAGTACTTC
>TRBV5-1|NA|TRBJ2-2|TRBD2
CASSRSSGRNTGELFF
TGCGCCAGCAGCAGATCTAGCGGGAGGAACACCGGGGAGCTGTTTTTT
>TRBV15|NA|TRBJ2-3|NA
CATSRDRTDTQYF
TGTGCCACCAGCAGAGATAGGACAGATACGCAGTATTTT
>TRBV6-5|once|TRBJ1-1|NA
CASSYSTGVTEAFF
TGTGCCAGCAGTTACTCGACAGGAGTCACTGAAGCTTTCTTT
>TRBV27|NA|TRBJ2-7|TRBD1
CASSAKTGVGHEQYF
TGTGCCAGCAGTGCAAAAACAGGGGTAGGACACGAGCAGTACTTC
>TRBV4-2|NA|TRBJ1-5|NA
CASSQDRRPGRPQHF
TGTGCCAGCAGCCAAGATCGAAGGCCGGGACGGCCCCAGCATTTT
>TRBV5-1|NA|TRBJ1-1|NA
CASRDPGNFPEAFF
TGCGCCAGCCGCGACCCGGGGAACTTCCCTGAAGCTTTCTTT
>TRBV20-1|NA|TRBJ2-7|NA
CSARQNYEQYF
TGCAGTGCCAGACAGAACTACGAGCAGTACTTC
>TRBV4-2|NA|TRBJ2-7|NA
CASSQGTGMTYEQYF
TGTGCCAGCAGCCAAGGCACGGGAATGACCTACGAGCAGTACTTC
>TRBV4-3|NA|TRBJ2-3|NA
CASSQGRYASTDTQYF
TGCGCCAGCAGCCAAGGACGCTACGCTAGCACAGATACGCAGTATTTT
>TRBV7-3|NA|TRBJ2-1|NA
CASSSSGRNNEQFF
TGTGCCAGCAGCTCCTCCGGACGAAACAATGAGCAGTTCTTC
>TRBV7-9|NA|TRBJ2-1|TRBD2
CASSPSGSGTYNEQFF
TGTGCCAGCAGCCCCAGCGGGAGTGGGACCTACAATGAGCAGTTCTTC
>TRBV21-1|NA|TRBJ2-3|NA
CASSPSGDPDTQYF
TGTGCCAGCAGCCCCTCGGGGGACCCAGATACGCAGTATTTT
>TRBV5-1|NA|TRBJ2-5|TRBD2
CASSSGLAEQETQYF
TGCGCCAGCAGCTCGGGACTAGCGGAACAAGAGACCCAGTACTTC